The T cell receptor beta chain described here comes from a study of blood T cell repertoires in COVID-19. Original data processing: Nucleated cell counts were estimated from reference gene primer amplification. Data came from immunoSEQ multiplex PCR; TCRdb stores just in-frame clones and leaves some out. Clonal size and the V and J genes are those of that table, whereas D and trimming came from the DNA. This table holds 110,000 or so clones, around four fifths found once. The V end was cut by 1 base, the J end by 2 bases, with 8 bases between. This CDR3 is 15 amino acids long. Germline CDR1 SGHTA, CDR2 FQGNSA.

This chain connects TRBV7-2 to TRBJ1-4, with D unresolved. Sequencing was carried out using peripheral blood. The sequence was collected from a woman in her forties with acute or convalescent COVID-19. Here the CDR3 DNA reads TGTGCCAGCAGCTTAGAGAGAGGGACTAATGAAAAACTGTTTTTT. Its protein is CASSLERGTNEKLFF.